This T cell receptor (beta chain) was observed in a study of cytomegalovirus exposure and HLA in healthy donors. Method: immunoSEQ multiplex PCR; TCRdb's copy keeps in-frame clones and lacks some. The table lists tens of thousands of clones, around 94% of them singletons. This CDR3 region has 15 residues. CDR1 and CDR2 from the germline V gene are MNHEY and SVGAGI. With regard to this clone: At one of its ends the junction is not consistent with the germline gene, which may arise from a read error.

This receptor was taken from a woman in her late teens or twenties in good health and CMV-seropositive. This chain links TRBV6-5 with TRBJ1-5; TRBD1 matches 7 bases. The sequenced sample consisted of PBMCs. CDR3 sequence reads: CASSDSRGSGQPQHF. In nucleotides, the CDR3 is TGTGCCAGCAGTGACTCCAGGGGGTCAGGTCAGCCCCAGCATTTT.